This T cell receptor (beta chain) was identified during a study of STAT5B mutations in CD4+ large granular lymphocyte leukemia. This clone has just a few counts. Antigen: not known. The germline gives CDR1 MDHEN, CDR2 SYDVKM. With 6 bases clipped from V and 2 bases from J, the junction kept 4 bases outside the gene matches. CDR3 size: 14 residues. The data were produced by immunoSEQ multiplex PCR, yet TCRdb's version contains in-frame clones alone and is incomplete. The table shows around 29,000 clones, with 78% occurring only once. Study results and limitations: TRBV06-family usage was enriched in top patient clones (8/27) versus controls (2/35). No patients shared main leukemic clonotypes, though about 24% appeared at low frequency elsewhere. Patient CD4-sorted repertoires looked more clonal than healthy CD4+ repertoires, even without putative leukemic clones.

Controls came from buffy coats of healthy blood donors. The specimen sequenced was CD4+ T cells from blood buffy coats. The chain carries TRBV28 and TRBJ1-2, with TRBD1 matching 9 bases. The origin of this receptor is a human donor in good health. The CDR3 spells CASRGTGNNYGYTF. The DNA of the CDR3 is TGTGCCAGCAGGGGGACAGGGAACAACTATGGCTACACCTTC.